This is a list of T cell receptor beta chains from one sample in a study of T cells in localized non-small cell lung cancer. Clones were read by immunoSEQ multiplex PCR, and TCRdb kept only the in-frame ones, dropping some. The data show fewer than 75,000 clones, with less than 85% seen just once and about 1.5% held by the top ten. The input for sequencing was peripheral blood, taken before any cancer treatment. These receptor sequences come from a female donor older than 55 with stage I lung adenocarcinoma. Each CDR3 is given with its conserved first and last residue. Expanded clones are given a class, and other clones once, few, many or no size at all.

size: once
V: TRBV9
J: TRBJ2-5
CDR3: CASSVELDRGPETQYF

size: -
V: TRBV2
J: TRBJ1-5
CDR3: CASSHRQVYQPQHF

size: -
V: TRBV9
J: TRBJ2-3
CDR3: CASSVGHKFTDTQYF

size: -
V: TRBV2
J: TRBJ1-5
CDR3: CASRGLNQPQHF

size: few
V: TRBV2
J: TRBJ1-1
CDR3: CARYRDRNTEAFF

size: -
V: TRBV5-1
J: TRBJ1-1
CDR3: CASSLGQGTSTEAFF

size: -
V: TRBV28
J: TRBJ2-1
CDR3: CASSPASGEQFF

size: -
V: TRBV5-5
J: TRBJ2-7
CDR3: CASTLTGTSGYEQYF

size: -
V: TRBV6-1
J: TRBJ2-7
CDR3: CASSEALGTNSFRVEQYF

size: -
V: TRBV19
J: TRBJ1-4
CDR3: CASSRTGGSTNEKLFF

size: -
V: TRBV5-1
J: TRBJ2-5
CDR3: CASSDNQETQYF

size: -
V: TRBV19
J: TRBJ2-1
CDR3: CASRDDSVDRGNNEQFF

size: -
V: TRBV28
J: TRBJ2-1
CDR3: CASSLLAGTAYNEQFF

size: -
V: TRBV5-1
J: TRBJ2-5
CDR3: CASSLAGGTGVETQYF

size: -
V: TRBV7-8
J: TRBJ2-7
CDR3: CASSLVGQGSYEQYF

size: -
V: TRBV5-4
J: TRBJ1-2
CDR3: CASSTPPGTGVDNYGYTF

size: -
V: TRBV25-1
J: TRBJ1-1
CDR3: CASSGTGGSAFF

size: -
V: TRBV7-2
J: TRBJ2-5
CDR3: CASSLGLARGTQETQYF

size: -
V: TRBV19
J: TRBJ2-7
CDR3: CASRPGTGLTYEQYF

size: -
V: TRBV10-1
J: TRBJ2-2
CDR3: CASRDSPTGELFF

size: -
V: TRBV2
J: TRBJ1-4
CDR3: CASMEGIYAAPEKLFF

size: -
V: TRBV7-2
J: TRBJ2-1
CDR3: CASSVSGRGNEQFF

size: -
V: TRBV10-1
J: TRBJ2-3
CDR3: CVALHLAGGTDTQYF

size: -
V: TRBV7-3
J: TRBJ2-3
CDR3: CASSLNPGTSTDTQYF

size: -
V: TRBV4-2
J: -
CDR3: CASSHSLARDGYEQYF

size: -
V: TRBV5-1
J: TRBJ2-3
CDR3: CASSRGPGTNTDTQYF

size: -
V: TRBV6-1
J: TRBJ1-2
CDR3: CASTWKGVGGYTF

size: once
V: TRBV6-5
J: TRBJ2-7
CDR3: CASSYNLYEQYF

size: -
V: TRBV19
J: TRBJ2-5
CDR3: CASSIRLPETQYF

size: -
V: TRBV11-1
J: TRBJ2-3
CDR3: CASSLRAGGLTDTQYF

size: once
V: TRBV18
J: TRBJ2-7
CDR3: CASSPASGSYEQYF

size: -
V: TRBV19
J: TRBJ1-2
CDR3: CASFGAGGAGYTF

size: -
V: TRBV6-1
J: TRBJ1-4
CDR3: CASSPNLTGGEKLFF

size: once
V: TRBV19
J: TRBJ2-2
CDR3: CASSVSHFDGELFF

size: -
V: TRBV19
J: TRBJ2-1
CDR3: CASKWGLAGGYNEQFF

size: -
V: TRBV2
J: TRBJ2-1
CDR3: CASRGDDNEQFF

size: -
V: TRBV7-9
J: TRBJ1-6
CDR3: CASSPGQLEALHF

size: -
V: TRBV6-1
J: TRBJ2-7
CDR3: CASSWDRDVYEQYF

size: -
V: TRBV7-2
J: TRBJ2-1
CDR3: CASRPTSSYNEQFF

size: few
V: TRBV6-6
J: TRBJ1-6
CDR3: CASSIGQGDNSPLHF

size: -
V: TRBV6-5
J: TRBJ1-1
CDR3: CASRTGTGTPEAFF

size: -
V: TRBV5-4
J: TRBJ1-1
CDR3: CASSLNPGNTEAFF

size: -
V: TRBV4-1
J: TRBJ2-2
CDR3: CASSQVSGSVAGELFF

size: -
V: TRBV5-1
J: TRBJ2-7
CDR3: CASSLAPGSATASHEQYF

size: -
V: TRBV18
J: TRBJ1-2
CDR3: CASSPSRADYGYTF

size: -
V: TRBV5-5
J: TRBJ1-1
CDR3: CASSQTGGANTEAFF

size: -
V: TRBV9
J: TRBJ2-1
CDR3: CASSHQGWGASYNEQFF

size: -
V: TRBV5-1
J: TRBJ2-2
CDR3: CASSLSLEGARTGELFF

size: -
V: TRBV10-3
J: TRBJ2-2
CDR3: CAAAEGPNTGELFF

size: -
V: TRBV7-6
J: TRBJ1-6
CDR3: CASSLVGSPLHF

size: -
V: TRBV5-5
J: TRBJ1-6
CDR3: CASTLHGSDNSPLHF

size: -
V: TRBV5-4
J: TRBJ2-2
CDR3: CASSLGSGGELFF

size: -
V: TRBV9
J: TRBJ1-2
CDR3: CASSVNQGPGVYGYTF

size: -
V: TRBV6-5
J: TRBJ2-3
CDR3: CASSYSNTLGDTQYF

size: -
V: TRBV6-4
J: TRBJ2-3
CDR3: CASSDTGQRTDTQYF

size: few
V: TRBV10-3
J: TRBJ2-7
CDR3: CAINDRGDEQYF

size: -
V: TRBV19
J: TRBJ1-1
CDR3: CASSNELNTEAFF